This T cell receptor (beta chain) was profiled in a study of cytomegalovirus exposure and HLA in healthy donors. CDR3 length: 16 residues. The V segment lost 5 bases and the J segment 0 bases; nucleotides outside the gene matches: 4. From germline, CDR1 is MGHRA and CDR2 YSYEKL. The PCR used 60 Vbeta and 13 Jbeta primers. Data came from immunoSEQ multiplex PCR; TCRdb stores just in-frame clones and leaves some out. The repertoire holds some 100,000 clones, with more than 60% as singletons. This sequence originates from a woman in her late teens or twenties in good health and CMV-seropositive. V gene TRBV4-1 combines with J gene TRBJ2-5; 12 bases are shared with TRBD2. Sequenced: PBMCs. The CDR3 protein is CASSGGLAGYQETQYF. CDR3 in DNA: TGCGCCAGCAGCGGCGGACTAGCGGGGTACCAAGAGACCCAGTACTTC.